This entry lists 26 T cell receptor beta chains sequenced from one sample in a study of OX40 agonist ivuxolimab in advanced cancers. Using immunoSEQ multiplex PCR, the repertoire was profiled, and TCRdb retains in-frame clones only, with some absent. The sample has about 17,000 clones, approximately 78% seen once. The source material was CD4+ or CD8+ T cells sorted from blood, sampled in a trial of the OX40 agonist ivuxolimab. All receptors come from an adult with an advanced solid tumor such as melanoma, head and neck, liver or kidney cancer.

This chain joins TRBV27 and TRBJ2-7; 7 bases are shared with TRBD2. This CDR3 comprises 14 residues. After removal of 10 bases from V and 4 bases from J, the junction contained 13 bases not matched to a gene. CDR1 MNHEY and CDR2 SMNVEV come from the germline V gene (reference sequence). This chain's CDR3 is CATPLPGLKYEQYF. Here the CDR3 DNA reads TGTGCCACCCCCCTCCCGGGACTAAAGTACGAGCAGTACTTC.

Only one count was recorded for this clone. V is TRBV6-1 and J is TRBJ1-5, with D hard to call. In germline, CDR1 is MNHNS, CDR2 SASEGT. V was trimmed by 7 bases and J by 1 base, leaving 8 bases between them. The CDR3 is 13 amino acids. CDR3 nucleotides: TGTGCCAGCAATCACATCAGCAATCAGCCCCAGCATTTT. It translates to CASNHISNQPQHF.

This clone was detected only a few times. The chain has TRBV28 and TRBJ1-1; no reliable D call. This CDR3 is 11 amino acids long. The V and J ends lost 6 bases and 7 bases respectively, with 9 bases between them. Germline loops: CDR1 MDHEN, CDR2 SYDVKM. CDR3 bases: TGTGCCAGCAGGGGGAGTTTTGAAGCTTTCTTT. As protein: CASRGSFEAFF.

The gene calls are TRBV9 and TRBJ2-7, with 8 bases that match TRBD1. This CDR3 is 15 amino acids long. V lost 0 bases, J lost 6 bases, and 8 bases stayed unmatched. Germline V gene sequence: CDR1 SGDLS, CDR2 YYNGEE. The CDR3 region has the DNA TGTGCCAGCAGCGTAGCTCGGACAGGGTCCGCCGAGCAGTACTTC. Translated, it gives CASSVARTGSAEQYF.

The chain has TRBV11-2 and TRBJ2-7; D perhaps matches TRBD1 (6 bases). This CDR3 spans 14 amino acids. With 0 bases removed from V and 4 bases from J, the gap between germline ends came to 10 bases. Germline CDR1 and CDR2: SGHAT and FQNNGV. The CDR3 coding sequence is TGTGCCAGCAGCTTAGAACAGGGTTCTTACGAGCAGTACTTC. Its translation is CASSLEQGSYEQYF.

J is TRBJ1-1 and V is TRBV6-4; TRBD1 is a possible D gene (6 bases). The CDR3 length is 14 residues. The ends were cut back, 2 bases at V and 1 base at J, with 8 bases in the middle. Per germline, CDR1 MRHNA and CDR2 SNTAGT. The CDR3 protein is CASSDTDRNTEAFF. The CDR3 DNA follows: TGTGCCAGCAGTGACACGGACAGGAACACTGAAGCTTTCTTT.

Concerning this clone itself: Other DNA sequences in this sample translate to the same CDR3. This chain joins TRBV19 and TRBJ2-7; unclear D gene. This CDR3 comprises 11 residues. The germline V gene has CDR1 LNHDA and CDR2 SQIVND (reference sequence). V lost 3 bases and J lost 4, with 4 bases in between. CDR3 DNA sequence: TGTGCCAGTAGTATTGGTTACGAGCAGTACTTC. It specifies CASSIGYEQYF.

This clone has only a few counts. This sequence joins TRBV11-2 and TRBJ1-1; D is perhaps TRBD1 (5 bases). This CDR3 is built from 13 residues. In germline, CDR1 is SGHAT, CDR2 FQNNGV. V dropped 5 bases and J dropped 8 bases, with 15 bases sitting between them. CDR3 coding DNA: TGTGCCAGCAGCCCCCCCGGGACCCAAGAAGCTTTCTTT. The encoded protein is CASSPPGTQEAFF.

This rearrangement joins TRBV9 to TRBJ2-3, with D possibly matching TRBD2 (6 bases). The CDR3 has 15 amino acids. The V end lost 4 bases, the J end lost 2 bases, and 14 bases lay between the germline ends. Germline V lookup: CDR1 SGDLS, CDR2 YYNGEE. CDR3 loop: CASSLAGTPTDTQYF. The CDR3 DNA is TGTGCCAGCAGCCTTGCCGGGACTCCCACAGATACGCAGTATTTT.

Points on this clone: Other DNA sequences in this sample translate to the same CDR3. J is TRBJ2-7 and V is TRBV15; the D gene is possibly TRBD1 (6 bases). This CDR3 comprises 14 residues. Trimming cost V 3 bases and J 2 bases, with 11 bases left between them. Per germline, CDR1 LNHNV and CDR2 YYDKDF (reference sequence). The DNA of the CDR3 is TGTGCCACCAGCAGGGGGGCGGGTGCCTACGAGCAGTACTTC. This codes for CATSRGAGAYEQYF.

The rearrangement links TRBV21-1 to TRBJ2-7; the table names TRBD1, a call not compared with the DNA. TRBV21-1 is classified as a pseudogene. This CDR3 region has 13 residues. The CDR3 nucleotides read TGTGCCAGCAATCCGGACAGGGTCAACGAGCAGTACTTC. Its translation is CASNPDRVNEQYF.

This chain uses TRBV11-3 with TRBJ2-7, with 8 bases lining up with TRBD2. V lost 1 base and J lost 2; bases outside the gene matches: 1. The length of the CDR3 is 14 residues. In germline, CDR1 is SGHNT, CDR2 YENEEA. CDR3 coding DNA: TGTGCCAGCAGCTTAGTAGCGGGACCCTACGAGCAGTACTTC. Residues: CASSLVAGPYEQYF.

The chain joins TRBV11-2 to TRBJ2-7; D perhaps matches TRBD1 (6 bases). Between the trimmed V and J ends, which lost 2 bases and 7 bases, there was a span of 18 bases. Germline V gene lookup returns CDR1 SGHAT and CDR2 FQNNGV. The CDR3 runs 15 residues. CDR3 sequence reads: CASSLRGSRVLEQYF. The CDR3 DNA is TGTGCCAGCAGCTTAAGGGGGAGCAGAGTCTTGGAGCAGTACTTC.

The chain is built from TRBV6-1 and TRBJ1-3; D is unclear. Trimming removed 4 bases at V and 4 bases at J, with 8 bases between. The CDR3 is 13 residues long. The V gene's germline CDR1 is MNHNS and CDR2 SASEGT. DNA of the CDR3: TGTGCCAGCAGTGCCCTTAAAGGAAACACCATATATTTT. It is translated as CASSALKGNTIYF.

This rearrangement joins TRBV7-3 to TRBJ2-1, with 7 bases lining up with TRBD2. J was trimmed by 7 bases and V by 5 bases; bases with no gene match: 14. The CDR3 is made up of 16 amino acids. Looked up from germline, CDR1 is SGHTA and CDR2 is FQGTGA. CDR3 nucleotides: TGTGCCAGCAGCATCATAGCGGGCTTACTCATAAATGAGCAGTTCTTC. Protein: CASSIIAGLLINEQFF. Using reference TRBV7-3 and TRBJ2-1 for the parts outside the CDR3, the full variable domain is GAGVSQTPSNKVTEKGKYVELRCDPISGHTALYWYRQSLGQGPEFLIYFQGTGAADDSGLPNDRFFAVRPEGSVSTLKIQRTERGDSAVYLCASSIIAGLLINEQFFGPGTRLTVL.

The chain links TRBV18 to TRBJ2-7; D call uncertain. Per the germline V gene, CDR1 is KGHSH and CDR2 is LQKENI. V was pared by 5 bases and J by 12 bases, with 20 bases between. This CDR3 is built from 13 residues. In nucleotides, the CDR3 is TGTGCCAGCTCAGAAGTCCCAGAGCCCTCCGGGTACTTC. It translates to CASSEVPEPSGYF.

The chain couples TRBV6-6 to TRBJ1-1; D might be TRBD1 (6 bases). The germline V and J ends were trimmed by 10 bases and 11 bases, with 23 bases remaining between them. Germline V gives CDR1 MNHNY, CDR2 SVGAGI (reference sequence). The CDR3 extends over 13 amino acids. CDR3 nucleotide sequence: TGTGCCACCCTTAGGGGAACAGGGTTGGATGCTTTCTTT. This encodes CATLRGTGLDAFF.

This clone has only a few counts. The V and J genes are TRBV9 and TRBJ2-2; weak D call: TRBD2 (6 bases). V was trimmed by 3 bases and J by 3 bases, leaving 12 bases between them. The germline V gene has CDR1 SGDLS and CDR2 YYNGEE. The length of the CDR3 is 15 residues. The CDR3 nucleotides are TGTGCCAGCAGCGCTCACGGGGGAGACACCGGGGAGCTGTTTTTT. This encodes CASSAHGGDTGELFF.

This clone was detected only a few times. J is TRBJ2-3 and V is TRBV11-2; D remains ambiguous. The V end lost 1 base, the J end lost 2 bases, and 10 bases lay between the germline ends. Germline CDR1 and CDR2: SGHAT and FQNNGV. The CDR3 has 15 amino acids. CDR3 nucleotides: TGTGCCAGCAGCTTAGTCGGGTCAGTCACAGATACGCAGTATTTT. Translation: CASSLVGSVTDTQYF.

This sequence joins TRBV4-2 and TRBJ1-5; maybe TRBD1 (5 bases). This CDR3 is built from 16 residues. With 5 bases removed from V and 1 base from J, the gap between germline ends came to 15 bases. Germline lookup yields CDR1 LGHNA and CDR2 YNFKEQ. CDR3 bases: TGTGCCAGCAGCTTGGGAGGGGAAGGGAGCAATCAGCCCCAGCATTTT. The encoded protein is CASSLGGEGSNQPQHF.

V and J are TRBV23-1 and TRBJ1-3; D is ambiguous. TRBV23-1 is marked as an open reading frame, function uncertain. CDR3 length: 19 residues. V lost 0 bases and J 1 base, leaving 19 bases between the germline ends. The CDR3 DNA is TGCGCCAGCAGTCAATCGTTGCGGTACGGGAGGAGGTCTGGAAACACCATATATTTT. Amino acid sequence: CASSQSLRYGRRSGNTIYF.

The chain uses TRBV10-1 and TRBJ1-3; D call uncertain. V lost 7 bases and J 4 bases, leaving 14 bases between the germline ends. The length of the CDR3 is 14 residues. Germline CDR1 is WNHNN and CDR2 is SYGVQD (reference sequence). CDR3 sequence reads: CASNIWKPGNTIYF. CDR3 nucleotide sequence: TGCGCCAGCAATATTTGGAAGCCCGGAAACACCATATATTTT.

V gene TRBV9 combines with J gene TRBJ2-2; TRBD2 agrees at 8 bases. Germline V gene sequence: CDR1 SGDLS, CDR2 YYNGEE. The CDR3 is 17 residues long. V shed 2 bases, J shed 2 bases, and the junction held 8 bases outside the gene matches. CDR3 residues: CASSVLAGGLNTGELFF. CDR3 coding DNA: TGTGCCAGCAGCGTTTTGGCGGGGGGACTAAACACCGGGGAGCTGTTTTTT.

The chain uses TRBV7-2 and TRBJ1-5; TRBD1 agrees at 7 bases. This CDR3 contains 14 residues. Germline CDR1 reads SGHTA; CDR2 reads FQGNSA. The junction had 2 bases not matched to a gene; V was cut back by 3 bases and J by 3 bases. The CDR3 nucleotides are TGTGCCAGCAGCTTTACAGGGGACAATCAGCCCCAGCATTTT. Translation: CASSFTGDNQPQHF.

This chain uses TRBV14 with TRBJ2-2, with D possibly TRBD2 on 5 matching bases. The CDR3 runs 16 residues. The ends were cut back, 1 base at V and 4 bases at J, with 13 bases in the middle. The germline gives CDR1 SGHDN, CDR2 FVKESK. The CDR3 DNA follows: TGTGCCAGCAGCCAAGGCCGGGGAGTTGCCACCGGGGAGCTGTTTTTT. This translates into CASSQGRGVATGELFF.

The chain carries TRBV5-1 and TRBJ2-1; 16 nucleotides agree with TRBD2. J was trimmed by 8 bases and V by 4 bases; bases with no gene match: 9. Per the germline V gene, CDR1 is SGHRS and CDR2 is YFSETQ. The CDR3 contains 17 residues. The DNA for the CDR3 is TGCGCCAGCAGCCCGGGGACTAGCGGGGGGGCCATGGATGAGCAGTTCTTC. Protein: CASSPGTSGGAMDEQFF.